This TCR beta chain comes out of a study of CXCR3-negative and CXCR3-positive naive CD8 T cells. Study observations and caveats: Naive CXCR3-positive and CXCR3-negative cells shared TRBV-TRBJ usage; memory cells diverged. In cryopreserved cells, CXCR3 expression partially decreased, and fresh PBMCs were used in most assays. Similarly elevated diversity marked both naive subsets, with memory CD8+ cells showing far lower diversity. For the naive subsets, surface CD5 was similar, and TCR strength was inferred from TRB CDR3 properties. A higher hydrophobicity marked the TRB CDR3s of CXCR3-positive naive cells versus CXCR3-negative naive cells.

For this clonotype: Its antigen is still unknown.

CDR1 is MNHEY, CDR2 SVGEGT, per germline. CDR3 length: 16 amino acids. Libraries were UMI-labeled 5' RACE TRB cDNA. Using the 5' RACE reads, TCRdb records one entry per CDR3 protein without DNA. The sample features about 84,000 distinct CDR3 sequences, with about 0.62% in its top ten. V and J are TRBV6-2 or TRBV6-3 and TRBJ2-7; TCRdb gives TRBD1 as the D gene, but with no DNA this cannot be confirmed. Sequenced sample: naive CXCR3+ CD8+ T cells from blood. Described subset: CD45RO-CCR7+CD27+CD95- naive CD8+ T cells expressing CXCR3 (TNR3+). The receptor was derived from a human donor in good health. Some clones in this sample may be carry-over from other donors' samples. CDR3 loop: CASNPPSGDRAYEQYF.